The rows below give T cell receptor beta chains drawn from one sample of a study of radiotherapy plus CTLA-4 blockade in lung cancer. The repertoire was sequenced with immunoSEQ multiplex PCR; TCRdb's copy has only in-frame clones and lacks some. Found here are roughly 70,000 clones, around nine tenths of them singletons; the top ten hold less than 45%. The sequencing here drew on peripheral blood, taken from a patient treated with radiotherapy plus ipilimumab. Every receptor here comes from a human donor with non-small cell lung cancer that progressed on radiotherapy plus ipilimumab. Both conserved end residues are part of each CDR3. The D gene is left open where the match is weak. Clone size is not always given. Where it is, it says once, few, many or a class for expanded clones.

CDR3nt	CDR3aa	len	abundance	d_gene	v_gene	j_gene
TGTGCCAGCAGCACCGGACAGGGAGTTAATCAGCCCCAGCATTTT	CASSTGQGVNQPQHF	15	once	TRBD1	TRBV5-4	TRBJ1-5
TGTGCCAGCACCGTCCTTAGCGGGAGAAGCACAGATACGCAGTATTTT	CASTVLSGRSTDTQYF	16	.	.	TRBV21-1	TRBJ2-3
TGTGCCAGCAGGACTAGCGGAGCAACCTACGAGCAGTACTTC	CASRTSGATYEQYF	14	once	TRBD2	TRBV7-2	TRBJ2-7
TGCAGCGTTGAACGCAGGGGTTGGGGAAACTATGGCTACACCTTC	CSVERRGWGNYGYTF	15	.	.	TRBV29-1	TRBJ1-2
TGTGCCATCAGTGAGACTCCGACAGCAGTTGGGACTGAAGCTTTCTTT	CAISETPTAVGTEAFF	16	.	.	TRBV10-3	TRBJ1-1
TGTGCCAGCAGTCCTCGCCTGGGCAGGGGGCGTCAGCCCCAGCATTTT	CASSPRLGRGRQPQHF	16	.	TRBD1	TRBV28	TRBJ1-5
TGTGCCAGCAGTCGGGACCTCACCGGGGAGCTGTTTTTT	CASSRDLTGELFF	13	.	.	TRBV2	TRBJ2-2
TGTGCCACCGCCCCCGAGCGAGGCAATGAGCAGTTCTTC	CATAPERGNEQFF	13	.	.	TRBV15	TRBJ2-1
TGTGCCAGCAGTGCCCAGGGAGGGCAAAAGTTCTACAATGAGCAGTTCTTC	CASSAQGGQKFYNEQFF	17	.	TRBD2	TRBV25-1	TRBJ2-1
TGTGCCAGTCAAGAGGGGTGGGACCTGTCCTACAATGAGCAGTTCTTC	CASQEGWDLSYNEQFF	16	few	.	TRBV19	TRBJ2-1
TGTGCCAGCAGGGGGACTTATAGCACAGATACGCAGTATTTT	CASRGTYSTDTQYF	14	.	.	TRBV6-5	TRBJ2-3
TGTGCCAGCAGCTTAGGCCGGGATTTTGGGGATACGCAGTATTTT	CASSLGRDFGDTQYF	15	.	.	TRBV11-3	TRBJ2-3
TGCAGCGCCCGGGGGACCGGGTTTCCAGCGAACACCGGGGAGCTGTTTTTT	CSARGTGFPANTGELFF	17	.	.	TRBV29-1	TRBJ2-2
TGCGCCAGCAGCTTGGAGGGGTTCTCCTACAATGAGCAGTTCTTC	CASSLEGFSYNEQFF	15	.	.	TRBV5-1	TRBJ2-1
TGCGCCAGCAGCCAAGATGGGGGAGCTACGGGAAACACCATATATTTT	CASSQDGGATGNTIYF	16	.	.	TRBV4-1	TRBJ1-3
TGCGCCAGCAGCTTAACGCTAGACCTCTACGAGCAGTACTTC	CASSLTLDLYEQYF	14	.	.	TRBV5-1	TRBJ2-7
TGTGCCTGGAGCCGACAGGGGTGGGCCGGGGAGCTGTTTTTT	CAWSRQGWAGELFF	14	.	TRBD1	TRBV30	TRBJ2-2
TGTGCCAGCAGCCCTGGACAGGATTTTGGCTACACCTTC	CASSPGQDFGYTF	13	.	TRBD1	TRBV5-4	TRBJ1-2
TGTGCCAGCAGTTTTTCGACTAGCGGATACTCCTACAATGAGCAGTTCTTC	CASSFSTSGYSYNEQFF	17	.	TRBD2	TRBV28	TRBJ2-1
TGTGCCAGCAGAGGGACAGGGGGCGATCGGACTGAAAAACTGTTTTTT	CASRGTGGDRTEKLFF	16	.	TRBD1	TRBV27	TRBJ1-4
TGTGCCAGCAGTTACTCGTGGGGTAGCCGGGAGCTGTTTTTT	CASSYSWGSRELFF	14	once	.	TRBV6-5	TRBJ2-2
TGTGCCAGCACCGGGACAGGGCCTCTATTAATGAACACTGAAGCTTTCTTT	CASTGTGPLLMNTEAFF	17	.	TRBD1	TRBV28	TRBJ1-1
TGTGCCAGCAGCATAACTCCTAGCTCTGGAAACACCATATATTTT	CASSITPSSGNTIYF	15	few	.	TRBV7-9	TRBJ1-3
TGCGCCAGCAGCCCAGGTGGACCCCGGACCTACGAGCAGTACTTC	CASSPGGPRTYEQYF	15	.	.	TRBV4-1	TRBJ2-7
TGTGCCAGCAGCTCCCGGACAGGGCCCTATGGCTACACCTTC	CASSSRTGPYGYTF	14	.	TRBD1	TRBV5-6	TRBJ1-2
TGCGCCAGCAGCTTGGCCTTGGGGGCCAAAAACATTCAGTACTTC	CASSLALGAKNIQYF	15	.	.	TRBV5-1	TRBJ2-4
TGTGCCGAACGGGTGGGCAGACTAGCGGCCTACGAGCAGTACTTC	CAERVGRLAAYEQYF	15	.	.	TRBV21-1	TRBJ2-7
TGTGCCAGCTCACCTGTATGGGGGCCTAGCACAGATACGCAGTATTTT	CASSPVWGPSTDTQYF	16	.	.	TRBV18	TRBJ2-3
TGTGCCAGCAGTCTGGGACAGGGGACAGATACGCAGTATTTT	CASSLGQGTDTQYF	14	.	TRBD1	TRBV2	TRBJ2-3
TGTGCCAGCAGCTTGACGGGAGTTTCCTACAATGAGCAGTTCTTC	CASSLTGVSYNEQFF	15	.	.	TRBV5-6	TRBJ2-1
TGCGCCAGCAGCCAAGACGCGGCCCTCCAAGAGACCCAGTACTTC	CASSQDAALQETQYF	15	few	.	TRBV4-1	TRBJ2-5
TGTGCCAGCAGAAAGACCGGGACTAGATTTTCTGAGCAGTTCTTC	CASRKTGTRFSEQFF	15	.	TRBD2	TRBV6-6	TRBJ2-1
TGTGCCAGCAGCTCCGGGATCCTAGCCAAAAACATTCAGTACTTC	CASSSGILAKNIQYF	15	.	.	TRBV5-4	TRBJ2-4
TGTGCCAGCAGTGCGACAATCGAAACAACAGATACGCAGTATTTT	CASSATIETTDTQYF	15	few	.	TRBV6-1	TRBJ2-3
TGTGCCTGGAGTGTGGCGGCAGGGGATGGCCAGTACTTC	CAWSVAAGDGQYF	13	.	.	TRBV30	TRBJ2-5
TGTGCCTGGAGTGTACAGAATACGCAGTATTTT	CAWSVQNTQYF	11	.	.	TRBV30	TRBJ2-3
TGTGCCAGCACCTCTAACCAGGGTTCTTACACTGAAGCTTTCTTT	CASTSNQGSYTEAFF	15	once	.	TRBV25-1	TRBJ1-1
TGCGCCAGCAGCTTGGCCGGGGAAAACATTCAGTACTTC	CASSLAGENIQYF	13	.	.	TRBV5-1	TRBJ2-4
TGTGCCATCAGTGAGTCGACAGGGAGGAACACAGATACGCAGTATTTT	CAISESTGRNTDTQYF	16	.	.	TRBV10-3	TRBJ2-3
TGTGCCAGCAGTTACACTACCGCGAACACCGGGGAGCTGTTTTTT	CASSYTTANTGELFF	15	few	.	TRBV6-5	TRBJ2-2
TGTGCCAGCAGGTCAACCGGGAGTGGAGCTTTCTTT	CASRSTGSGAFF	12	.	.	TRBV28	TRBJ1-1
TGTGCCTGGAGTCGACCCGGTTCTTATGGCTACACCTTC	CAWSRPGSYGYTF	13	.	.	TRBV30	TRBJ1-2
TGTGCCAGCAGCGGCCCGGACAGGGGAACAAACACCATATATTTT	CASSGPDRGTNTIYF	15	once	TRBD1	TRBV2	TRBJ1-3
TGTGCCAGCAGTAATTTGGGTTTTATTTGGGAGTTGGAAGATACGCAGTATTTT	CASSNLGFIWELEDTQYF	18	.	.	TRBV5-6	TRBJ2-3
TGTGCCAGCAGCTCCCTATGGACCGCTAACTATGGCTACACCTTC	CASSSLWTANYGYTF	15	.	.	TRBV5-8	TRBJ1-2
TGTGCCTGGAGTGATAGTCACCTCCGGGGGCCCCAGCATTTT	CAWSDSHLRGPQHF	14	.	.	TRBV30	TRBJ1-5
TGTGCCATCAAGGGGGTAGCAACAGATACGCAGTATTTT	CAIKGVATDTQYF	13	.	.	TRBV10-3	TRBJ2-3
TGTGCCAGCAGTTACGAGGGGGATCCTGAAGCTTTCTTT	CASSYEGDPEAFF	13	.	.	TRBV6-6	TRBJ1-1
TGTGCCAGCAGCTTAGGGGGGGCAGGGCCTGAAGCTTTCTTT	CASSLGGAGPEAFF	14	.	.	TRBV7-2	TRBJ1-1
TGTGCCAGTAACCGGAGGTTGGGCGGCGGGCAGCCCCAGCATTTT	CASNRRLGGGQPQHF	15	.	.	TRBV19	TRBJ1-5
TGCGCCAGCAGCTTGGGGGACAGGGATACAACTAACTATGGCTACACCTTC	CASSLGDRDTTNYGYTF	17	once	TRBD1	TRBV5-1	TRBJ1-2
TGTGCCAGCACCGTCCCCCCAGACAGGGAAGCTTTCTTT	CASTVPPDREAFF	13	.	.	TRBV6-6	TRBJ1-1
TGTGCTAGCAGCGTGACAGGGACGTCAGAGACCCAGTACTTC	CASSVTGTSETQYF	14	.	TRBD1	TRBV7-7	TRBJ2-5
TGTGCCAGCAGCGGACAGGGCAAAGATCAGCCCCAGCATTTT	CASSGQGKDQPQHF	14	once	TRBD1	TRBV6-4	TRBJ1-5
TGTGCCAGCAGCTTGGGGACTAGCGGGAGGTATGAAGAGACCCAGTACTTC	CASSLGTSGRYEETQYF	17	.	TRBD2	TRBV7-9	TRBJ2-5